This TCR beta chain was sequenced in a study of T cells in Graves' hyperthyroidism and ophthalmopathy. This clonotype was recorded at least ten times. No antigen is known for it. The CDR3 regions of TCR beta were amplified from RNA transcripts. An initial round of RT-PCR targeting the TCR CDR3 relied on the HTBI primer set. One entry per CDR3 protein results from TCRdb running MiXCR on the multiplex PCR reads. The table includes roughly 290,000 distinct CDR3 sequences, approximately 14% detected once. Findings and limits, study-wide: Expanded thyroid clonotypes (above 0.001) were mostly also found in blood.

Looked up from germline, CDR1 is SGHVS and CDR2 is FQNEAQ. The CDR3 totals 14 residues. The germline V and J ends were trimmed by 5 bases and 5 bases, with 14 bases remaining between them. Specimen: blood. The rearrangement uses TRBV7-8 and TRBJ2-3; D possibly corresponds to TRBD1 (5 bases). The receptor comes from a woman in her 40s with Graves' hyperthyroidism. CDR3 sequence: CASSPWGHGDTQYF. In DNA, the CDR3 is TGTGCCAGCAGCCCGTGGGGCCATGGAGATACGCAGTATTTT.